A selection of T cell receptor beta chains follows, all from one sample in a study of T cell clonotyping in hematopoietic cell transplantation. TCRdb keeps only in-frame clones here, not all; method: immunoSEQ multiplex PCR. The sample lists about 15,000 clones, 75% to 90% occurring once. The sequencing sample was made of peripheral blood mononuclear cells. The source is a woman between 40 and 55 years old in good health. Some clones in this sample may be carry-over from other donors' samples. Both conserved end residues are part of each CDR3. A D gene is named only where the DNA matches it firmly. Clone size is not always given. Where it is, it says once, few, many or a class for expanded clones.

D: -
J: TRBJ2-7
size: -
V: TRBV5-6
CDR3: CASSLATWENEQYF
DNA: TGTGCCAGCAGCTTGGCGACGTGGGAAAACGAGCAGTACTTC

D: TRBD1
J: TRBJ2-7
size: -
V: TRBV4-1
CDR3: CASSGTVSDEQYF
DNA: TGCGCCAGCAGCGGGACAGTCTCGGACGAGCAGTACTTC

D: TRBD1
J: TRBJ1-2
size: few
V: TRBV5-4
CDR3: CASSDTGTAYGYTF
DNA: TGTGCCAGCAGCGACACCGGGACAGCCTATGGCTACACCTTC

D: TRBD1
J: TRBJ2-7
size: -
V: TRBV27
CDR3: CASSILGQGASYEQYF
DNA: TGTGCCAGCAGCATATTGGGACAGGGGGCGTCGTACGAGCAGTACTTC

D: TRBD1
J: TRBJ2-7
size: few
V: TRBV9
CDR3: CASSVGTERYEQYF
DNA: TGTGCCAGCAGCGTCGGGACAGAGCGTTACGAGCAGTACTTC

D: TRBD1
J: TRBJ2-7
size: -
V: TRBV28
CDR3: CASSGPGQGIEEQYF
DNA: TGTGCCAGCAGTGGACCGGGACAGGGAATAGAGGAGCAGTACTTC

D: -
J: TRBJ1-2
size: -
V: TRBV15
CDR3: CATSRDKGTDYGYTF
DNA: TGTGCCACCAGCAGAGATAAGGGGACGGACTATGGCTACACCTTC

D: -
J: TRBJ1-4
size: -
V: TRBV5-1
CDR3: CASSLIPTNEKLFF
DNA: TGCGCCAGCAGCTTAATCCCAACTAATGAAAAACTGTTTTTT

D: -
J: TRBJ2-6
size: -
V: TRBV30
CDR3: CAWTEPGLTGANVLTF
DNA: TGTGCCTGGACCGAACCCGGACTTACTGGGGCCAACGTCCTGACTTTC

D: TRBD2
J: TRBJ2-1
size: -
V: TRBV2
CDR3: CASSEMGRGDREQFF
DNA: TGTGCCAGCAGTGAAATGGGGCGGGGGGACCGTGAGCAGTTCTTC

D: -
J: TRBJ2-1
size: -
V: TRBV29-1
CDR3: CSVGGAVYNEQFF
DNA: TGCAGCGTTGGGGGCGCCGTCTACAATGAGCAGTTCTTC